This TCR beta chain was retrieved from a study of breast tumors, draining lymph nodes, adjacent tissues. Study observations and caveats: The lymph node origin of tumor T cells was framed as consistent with a hypothesis, not demonstrated. The data were judged consistent with most tumor T cells coming from lymph node and expanding in tumor.

Samples came from axillary lymph nodes draining the breast cancer. TCRdb re-called the multiplex PCR reads through MiXCR, storing one row per CDR3 protein. The repertoire consists of approximately 130,000 distinct CDR3 sequences, with 20% to 25% occurring once and the leading ten covering more than 2.5%. This clonotype was recorded at least ten times. Its antigen is unidentified. The origin of this receptor is a female donor with breast cancer. Some clones in this sample may be carry-over from other donors' samples. The specimen sequenced was axillary lymph node tissue.

The CDR3, as DNA: TGTGCCAGTAGTATAAGGACTATGGGTAGCACAGATACGCAGTATTTT. Its translation is CASSIRTMGSTDTQYF. The chain joins TRBV19 to TRBJ2-3; tentative D call: TRBD2 (6 bases). V was pared by 2 bases and J by 0 bases, with 12 bases between. In germline, CDR1 is LNHDA, CDR2 SQIVND (reference sequence). The CDR3 covers 16 residues.